This T cell receptor beta chain was profiled in a study of response to subunit inactivated influenza vaccine. TCRdb analysed the RT-PCR reads with MiXCR anew, one entry per CDR3 protein. The sample consists of 500,000 to 600,000 distinct CDR3 sequences, around 13% of them appearing once. This CDR3 spans 17 amino acids. Deletions cut 0 bases from V and 3 bases from J, with 18 bases between. CDR1 and CDR2 (germline): ENHRY, SYGVKD. The TCR was taken from a man between 50 and 59 years old who received an inactivated influenza vaccine. This chain links TRBV10-3 with TRBJ2-7; tentative D call: TRBD2 (5 bases). The sequences come from PBMCs from blood, collected 35 to 45 days after vaccination. The CDR3 DNA follows: TGTGCCATCAGTGAGTCATCCTCCGTGGCAGGAGGCTACGAGCAGTACTTC. This gives the protein CAISESSSVAGGYEQYF.